The 10 T cell receptor beta chains listed next were all sequenced from one sample in a study of T cells after yellow fever vaccination. A single record per CDR3 protein comes from TCRdb applying MiXCR to the 5' RACE reads. This table has 280,000 or so distinct CDR3 sequences, around 8.6% appearing once. The sequences come from CD4+ T cells sorted from PBMCs, collected 5 days after the yellow fever booster vaccination. Receptor source: a man aged 18 to 30 who received the YFV17D yellow fever vaccine.

In regard to this clonotype: At one end, the junction sequence differs from germline, possibly due to a read error. The chain has TRBV5-4 and TRBJ2-1, with TRBD2 as a possible D gene (6 bases). The CDR3 extends over 15 amino acids. Germline V CDR1 and CDR2: SGHNT, YYREEE (reference sequence). In DNA, the CDR3 is TGTGCCAGCAGCTTGGGGGGACTGTCCTCCAATGAGCAGTTCTTC. Protein sequence: CASSLGGLSSNEQFF.

V usage is TRBV5-1 and J usage is TRBJ1-5; 8 bases map to TRBD1. The CDR3 extends over 14 amino acids. Germline lookup yields CDR1 SGHRS and CDR2 YFSETQ. The V gene end was trimmed by 4 bases and the J gene end by 8 bases; junction bases not matched to a gene: 8. This CDR3 reads CASSTAGGPEPQHF. DNA of the CDR3: TGCGCCAGCAGCACCGCAGGGGGCCCCGAGCCCCAGCATTTT.

The chain uses TRBV5-8 and TRBJ1-1; D not certain. The length of the CDR3 is 13 residues. CDR1 and CDR2 from the germline V gene are SGHTS and YDEGEE. Trimming shortened V by 5 bases and J by 5 bases, and 13 bases separated the two germline ends. The CDR3 is CASRFRGGTEAFF. CDR3 nucleotides: TGTGCCAGCAGATTTCGCGGAGGGACTGAAGCTTTCTTT. Filled out from reference TRBV5-8 and TRBJ1-1, the complete variable domain reads EAGVTQSPTHLIKTRGQQATLRCSPISGHTSVYWYQQALGLGLQFLLWYDEGEERNRGNFPPRFSGRQFPNYSSELNVNALELEDSALYLCASRFRGGTEAFFGQGTRLTVV.

This clonotype has only a few counts. The V call is TRBV6-2 or TRBV6-3, the J call TRBJ1-1, with D unresolved. V was clipped by 0 bases and J by 8 bases, with 13 bases between them. CDR1 and CDR2 from the germline V gene are MNHEY and SVGEGT. This CDR3 has 14 residues. In DNA, the CDR3 is TGTGCCAGCAGTTACTCGCTGGGGATCTTGGAAGCTTTCTTT. Translation: CASSYSLGILEAFF.

This clonotype was seen only a few times. The chain is built from TRBV4-1 and TRBJ2-6; 8 positions agree with TRBD1. The length of the CDR3 is 17 residues. V dropped 1 base and J dropped 6; count of bases not matched to a gene: 8. CDR1 is MGHRA, CDR2 YSYEKL, per germline. In nucleotides, the CDR3 is TGCGCCAGCAGCCAAGCCAGGGGGCCTCTCAAGGCCAACGTCCTGACTTTC. Residues: CASSQARGPLKANVLTF.

This clonotype was detected a few times. The CDR3 loop reads CASSVVGDPYNEQFF. DNA of the CDR3: TGTGCCAGCAGCGTAGTGGGGGACCCCTACAATGAGCAGTTCTTC. The chain combines TRBV9 with TRBJ2-1; D may be TRBD1 or TRBD2 (5 bases each). The CDR3 is 15 residues long. CDR1 is SGDLS and CDR2 is YYNGEE in the germline V gene. V lost 0 bases, J lost 2 bases, and 9 bases lay in between.

J is TRBJ1-3 and V is TRBV27, with a tentative D call TRBD1 (6 bases). CDR3 length equals 13 residues. CDR1 is MNHEY and CDR2 is SMNVEV in the germline V gene (reference sequence). V was cut by 6 bases and J by 4 bases, with 10 bases left in between. CDR3 sequence reads: CASRETGGNTIYF. CDR3 DNA: TGTGCCAGCAGGGAGACAGGAGGAAACACCATATATTTT.

This clonotype was counted between two and nine times. Written as DNA, the CDR3 is TGTGCCAGCAGTGGAGGGGGAAAAGGGAGCTACACCTTC. This gives the protein CASSGGGKGSYTF. The chain links TRBV2 to TRBJ1-2; D possibly corresponds to TRBD1 (6 bases). Germline V lookup: CDR1 SNHLY, CDR2 FYNNEI. Trimming pared 4 bases from V and 9 bases from J, leaving 15 bases between. The CDR3 runs 13 residues.

This clonotype turned up a few times. The chain uses TRBV6-6 and TRBJ1-4; weak D call: TRBD1 (6 bases). The V gene's germline CDR1 is MNHNY and CDR2 SVGAGI (reference sequence). V was clipped by 5 bases and J by 0 bases, with 13 bases between them. CDR3 length equals 16 residues. The CDR3 DNA reads TGTGCCAGCAGTAGAATGGACAGTCCAACTAATGAAAAACTGTTTTTT. Translating it yields CASSRMDSPTNEKLFF.

V is TRBV10-3 and J is TRBJ2-7; TRBD2 might be the D (6 bases). The germline V and J ends were trimmed by 0 bases and 6 bases, with 12 bases remaining between them. There are 14 residues in the CDR3. Germline lookup yields CDR1 ENHRY and CDR2 SYGVKD. CDR3 loop: CAISESGGRSEQYF. The CDR3 bases are TGTGCCATCAGTGAGTCGGGGGGACGATCCGAGCAGTACTTC.